This T cell receptor beta chain came from a study of control samples from healthy donors and cancer patients. The CDR3 consists of 13 residues. Germline CDR1 reads LNHDA; CDR2 reads SQIVND (reference sequence). V dropped 3 bases and J dropped 3 bases, with 8 bases sitting between them. The protocol was immunoSEQ multiplex PCR, while the TCRdb copy is restricted to in-frame clones and leaves out a portion. The data show about 100,000 clones, with about 90% seen just once and less than 2.5% held by the top ten. This TCR derives from a woman aged 18 to 35 in good health. Sequences were obtained from blood. The rearrangement links TRBV19 to TRBJ1-1; D is unresolved. The CDR3 spells CASSIWSDTEAFF. The CDR3 DNA is TGTGCCAGTAGTATTTGGTCGGACACTGAAGCTTTCTTT.